This is a list of T cell receptor beta chains from one sample in a study of blood T cell repertoires in COVID-19. Sequenced by immunoSEQ multiplex PCR; TCRdb stores in-frame clones only, minus some. The sample yields 150,000 to 180,000 clones, approximately 86% seen once. Sequences were obtained from peripheral blood. Receptors were obtained from a man in his sixties with COVID-19, enrolled during active disease. Both conserved end residues are part of each CDR3. D genes are given only for firm matches. The size of a clone is reported for some rows only, either as once, few or many, or as a class for expanded clones.

v_gene	d_gene	abundance	j_gene	CDR3aa	CDR3nt
TRBV9	NA	NA	TRBJ1-2	CASSSGGGYTF	TGTGCCAGCAGTTCCGGGGGTGGCTACACCTTC
TRBV2	NA	once	TRBJ2-7	CASSDERGTYEQYF	TGTGCCAGCAGTGATGAGAGGGGGACATACGAGCAGTACTTC
TRBV28	TRBD1	NA	TRBJ1-5	CASSQTGGNQPQHF	TGTGCCAGCAGTCAGACAGGGGGCAATCAGCCCCAGCATTTT
TRBV24-1	TRBD1	NA	TRBJ2-7	CATSDSGQGAYEQYF	TGTGCCACCAGTGATTCGGGACAGGGGGCCTACGAGCAGTACTTC
TRBV6-2/TRBV6-3	TRBD2	NA	TRBJ2-4	CASSSGGVVAKNIQYF	TGTGCCAGCAGTTCGGGGGGGGTCGTGGCCAAAAACATTCAGTACTTC
TRBV9	TRBD1	NA	TRBJ1-3	CASSVTQGDGAGNTIYF	TGTGCCAGCAGCGTGACTCAGGGGGATGGAGCTGGAAACACCATATATTTT
TRBV6-5	NA	few	TRBJ1-3	CASRGIHSGNTIYF	TGTGCCAGCAGGGGCATCCACTCTGGAAACACCATATATTTT
TRBV7-2	NA	NA	TRBJ1-6	CASSTGSTQNSPLHF	TGTGCCAGCAGCACAGGGAGTACGCAAAATTCACCCCTCCACTTT
TRBV14	TRBD1	NA	TRBJ2-2	CASRLTGLAGELFF	TGTGCCAGCAGACTGACAGGGTTGGCCGGGGAGCTGTTTTTT
TRBV14	NA	NA	TRBJ1-2	CASSPRGGSGYTF	TGTGCCAGCAGCCCTCGAGGAGGGAGCGGCTACACCTTC
TRBV27	NA	NA	TRBJ2-7	CASSFLTTSYEQYF	TGTGCCAGCAGTTTCCTCACTACTTCCTACGAGCAGTACTTC
TRBV6-5	TRBD2	NA	TRBJ2-1	CASRLAGMNEQFF	TGTGCCAGCCGACTAGCGGGAATGAATGAGCAGTTCTTC
TRBV3-1/TRBV3-2	NA	NA	TRBJ2-1	CASSQEATPVFEQFF	TGTGCCAGCAGCCAAGAAGCGACCCCTGTTTTTGAGCAGTTCTTC
TRBV14	NA	NA	TRBJ1-5	CASSQDLHQPQHF	TGTGCCAGCAGCCAAGATCTTCATCAGCCCCAGCATTTT
TRBV7-2	NA	NA	TRBJ2-5	CASSLTRETTETQYF	TGTGCCAGCAGCTTGACACGGGAGACCACAGAGACCCAGTACTTC
TRBV27	NA	NA	TRBJ2-1	CASSLLDNEQFF	TGTGCCAGCAGTTTACTTGACAATGAGCAGTTCTTC
TRBV14	TRBD1	NA	TRBJ1-3	CASSHLDRARDTIYF	TGTGCCAGCAGCCACCTAGACAGGGCTCGGGACACCATATATTTT
TRBV6-6	NA	few	TRBJ1-1	CASSYSQGANTEAFF	TGTGCCAGCAGTTACTCCCAAGGAGCGAACACTGAAGCTTTCTTT
TRBV5-1	NA	NA	TRBJ1-4	CASSLVPRGDEKLFF	TGCGCCAGCAGCTTGGTTCCCAGGGGCGATGAAAAACTGTTTTTT
TRBV19	TRBD1	NA	TRBJ1-2	CASSIRRLRDSDAGYTF	TGTGCCAGTAGTATACGGCGACTGCGGGACAGCGATGCTGGCTACACCTTC
TRBV18	NA	NA	TRBJ1-4	CASSAFSGEKLFF	TGTGCCAGCTCAGCCTTTTCAGGGGAAAAACTGTTTTTT
TRBV7-3	TRBD2	NA	TRBJ2-2	CASSLGTSPRTGELFF	TGTGCCAGCAGCCTGGGGACTAGCCCGAGAACCGGGGAGCTGTTTTTT
TRBV15	NA	NA	TRBJ1-2	CATSRVGALDGYTF	TGTGCCACCAGCAGAGTGGGGGCTTTGGATGGCTACACCTTC
TRBV2	NA	NA	TRBJ2-3	CASSDPGGITDTQYF	TGTGCCAGCAGTGATCCCGGCGGGATAACAGATACGCAGTATTTT
TRBV9	NA	NA	TRBJ2-7	CASSAGSSYEQYF	TGTGCCAGCAGCGCGGGAAGCTCCTACGAGCAGTACTTC
TRBV7-2	NA	NA	TRBJ2-7	CASSPDTGPYEQYF	TGTGCCAGCAGCCCGGACACGGGCCCCTACGAGCAGTACTTC
TRBV19	NA	NA	TRBJ1-1	CASSIATRGGMNTEAFF	TGTGCCAGTAGTATAGCCACAAGGGGAGGAATGAACACTGAAGCTTTCTTT
TRBV5-1	TRBD1	NA	TRBJ1-6	CASSPGQGNSPLHF	TGCGCCAGCAGCCCGGGACAGGGAAATTCACCCCTCCACTTT
TRBV6-5	TRBD1	NA	TRBJ1-2	CASSYSGTAVGYGYTF	TGTGCCAGCAGTTACTCCGGGACAGCAGTAGGCTATGGCTACACCTTC
TRBV19	TRBD1	NA	TRBJ1-1	CASSSDRGTEAFF	TGTGCCAGTAGTAGTGACAGGGGCACTGAAGCTTTCTTT
TRBV5-1	NA	NA	TRBJ2-7	CASSLQSLSYEQYF	TGCGCCAGCAGCTTGCAGTCCTTATCCTACGAGCAGTACTTC
TRBV19	NA	NA	TRBJ2-7	CASNDGRGEQYF	TGTGCCAGTAACGACGGTCGGGGCGAGCAGTACTTC
TRBV7-9	NA	once	TRBJ2-3	CASSLDGRTRTDTQYF	TGTGCCAGCAGCTTAGACGGACGGACTCGCACAGATACGCAGTATTTT
TRBV7-9	TRBD1	NA	TRBJ2-5	CASSLGMTGIGETQYF	TGTGCCAGCAGCTTAGGTATGACAGGGATTGGAGAGACCCAGTACTTC
TRBV5-6	NA	NA	TRBJ2-1	CASSLRAGMGYNEQFF	TGTGCCAGCAGCTTGCGTGCCGGGATGGGTTACAATGAGCAGTTCTTC
TRBV18	NA	once	TRBJ1-2	CASSPPVGEGYTF	TGTGCCAGCTCACCACCGGTCGGGGAGGGCTACACCTTC
TRBV12-3/TRBV12-4	NA	NA	TRBJ2-1	CASTRDSYNEQFF	TGTGCCAGCACCCGGGACTCCTACAATGAGCAGTTCTTC
TRBV12-3/TRBV12-4	NA	NA	TRBJ1-2	CASSFRYGYTF	TGTGCCAGCAGTTTCCGTTATGGCTACACCTTC
TRBV7-2	TRBD1	NA	TRBJ1-2	CASSLMGQGADGYTF	TGTGCCAGCAGCTTGATGGGACAGGGGGCGGATGGCTACACCTTC
TRBV7-8	TRBD1	NA	TRBJ2-7	CASTVGQGFSYEQYF	TGTGCCAGCACCGTTGGACAGGGCTTTTCCTACGAGCAGTACTTC
TRBV2	TRBD2	NA	TRBJ2-1	CASSGTRSKYNEQFF	TGTGCCAGCAGTGGGACTAGGAGTAAGTACAATGAGCAGTTCTTC
TRBV6-6	TRBD1	NA	TRBJ1-1	CASSSTGTGAEEAFF	TGTGCCAGCAGTTCAACGGGGACAGGGGCCGAGGAAGCTTTCTTT
TRBV3-1/TRBV3-2	TRBD1	once	TRBJ2-7	CASNNAGQVIYEQYF	TGTGCCAGCAACAACGCGGGACAGGTAATCTACGAGCAGTACTTC
TRBV9	NA	few	TRBJ2-1	CASSINTGTYNEQFF	TGTGCCAGCAGCATTAATACGGGGACCTACAATGAGCAGTTCTTC
TRBV3-1/TRBV3-2	NA	NA	TRBJ2-1	CASSLPGQIYNEQFF	TGTGCCAGCAGTCTCCCCGGACAGATATACAATGAGCAGTTCTTC
TRBV5-1	NA	NA	TRBJ1-2	CASSLGSGDLIYGYTF	TGCGCCAGCAGCTTGGGCTCAGGGGACCTCATTTATGGCTACACCTTC
TRBV12-3/TRBV12-4	NA	once	TRBJ2-7	CASSLSGEQYF	TGTGCCAGCAGTTTAAGCGGCGAGCAGTACTTC
TRBV11-2	NA	NA	TRBJ2-3	CASSLDLSDTQYF	TGTGCCAGCAGCTTAGATCTGAGCGATACGCAGTATTTT
TRBV6-5	TRBD1	NA	TRBJ2-5	CASTLGQGMQETQYF	TGTGCCAGCACCTTAGGACAGGGGATGCAAGAGACCCAGTACTTC
TRBV6-2/TRBV6-3	TRBD1	NA	TRBJ1-2	CASSSGQLGYGYTF	TGTGCCAGCAGTTCGGGACAGCTGGGCTATGGCTACACCTTC
TRBV24-1	TRBD1	once	TRBJ2-1	CATSELGQGGGNEQFF	TGTGCCACCAGTGAGCTAGGACAGGGAGGCGGCAATGAGCAGTTCTTC
TRBV27	TRBD1	NA	TRBJ1-1	CASSRQGIMNTEAFF	TGTGCCAGCAGCCGACAGGGTATAATGAACACTGAAGCTTTCTTT
TRBV9	TRBD2	NA	TRBJ2-2	CASSVSGRADFAGELFF	TGTGCCAGCAGCGTTAGCGGGAGGGCCGATTTTGCCGGGGAGCTGTTTTTT
TRBV5-1	TRBD1	NA	TRBJ1-1	CASSENRGVYTEAFF	TGCGCCAGCAGCGAGAACAGGGGGGTCTACACTGAAGCTTTCTTT
TRBV7-2	NA	NA	TRBJ1-1	CASSPGQTMNTEAFF	TGTGCCAGCAGCCCCGGACAGACCATGAACACTGAAGCTTTCTTT
TRBV14	NA	NA	TRBJ2-1	CASRQGSSSYNEQFF	TGTGCCAGCAGGCAGGGCTCCAGCTCCTACAATGAGCAGTTCTTC
TRBV2	TRBD1	NA	TRBJ1-2	CASLRDSSYGYTF	TGTGCCAGCCTCCGGGACAGCTCATATGGCTACACCTTC
TRBV7-7	NA	NA	TRBJ2-7	CASSYSQGYEQYF	TGTGCTAGCAGCTATAGCCAGGGCTACGAGCAGTACTTC
TRBV6-5	TRBD2	NA	TRBJ2-2	CASSTSGRSTGELFF	TGTGCCAGCAGTACTAGCGGGAGGTCCACCGGGGAGCTGTTTTTT
TRBV2	NA	NA	TRBJ1-4	CASSLLFATNEKLFF	TGTGCCAGCAGCTTACTCTTTGCAACTAATGAAAAACTGTTTTTT